One sample yielded the 21 T cell receptor beta chains listed below, sequenced in a study of cytomegalovirus exposure and HLA in healthy donors. Sequenced by immunoSEQ multiplex PCR; TCRdb stores in-frame clones only, minus some. The sample yields 65,000 to 75,000 clones, 90% to 95% seen once. Sequencing was performed on PBMCs. The receptors derive from a woman aged 18-29 years in good health and CMV-seropositive.

V is TRBV5-1 and J is TRBJ2-5; TRBD2 matches at 8 bases. V was clipped by 1 base and J by 2 bases; unmatched bases: 1. Germline assignment: CDR1 SGHRS and CDR2 YFSETQ. This CDR3 has 14 amino acids. Here the CDR3 reads CASSLTGGQETQYF. The CDR3 region has the DNA TGCGCCAGCAGCTTGACGGGGGGGCAAGAGACCCAGTACTTC.

The chain is built from TRBV7-6 and TRBJ2-5, with TRBD2 as a possible D gene (7 bases). TRBJ2-7 explains the end of the DNA better; the J call may be wrong. In germline, CDR1 is SGHVS, CDR2 FNYEAQ. This CDR3 is 14 amino acids long. CDR3 loop: CASSPTKGGNEQYF. The CDR3 DNA is TGTGCCAGCAGCCCCACGAAGGGGGGGAACGAGCAGTACTTC.

The V and J genes are TRBV4-2 and TRBJ1-3, with D tentatively TRBD1 (6 bases). This CDR3 spans 17 amino acids. The germline V and J ends were trimmed by 0 bases and 0 bases, with 12 bases remaining between them. The germline V gene encodes CDR1 LGHNA and CDR2 YNFKEQ. CDR3 in amino acids: CASSQEGGQNSGNTIYF. Here the CDR3 DNA reads TGTGCCAGCAGCCAAGAAGGTGGACAGAACTCTGGAAACACCATATATTTT.

CDR3: CASSYSSGDHEKLFF. The DNA of the CDR3 is TGTGCCAGCAGTTACTCCTCAGGGGACCATGAAAAACTGTTTTTT. The V and J genes are TRBV6-6 and TRBJ1-4; possible D gene TRBD1, 6 bases. This CDR3 is built from 15 residues. Germline CDR1 reads MNHNY; CDR2 reads SVGAGI (reference sequence). Trimming left V 0 bases short and J 6 bases short, with 11 bases between.

This chain uses TRBV15 with TRBJ2-1, with 10 nucleotides matching TRBD2. Germline V gives CDR1 LNHNV, CDR2 YYDKDF (reference sequence). V lost 3 bases to trimming and J lost 9 bases; unmatched junction nucleotides: 5. There are 14 residues in the CDR3. CDR3 in DNA: TGTGCCACCAGCAGTAGCGGGAGGATCGGTGAGCAGTTCTTC. It is translated as CATSSSGRIGEQFF.

The CDR3, as DNA: TGTGCCAGCCCTAGGAAGCTAAACACCGGGGAGCTGTTTTTT. Amino acids: CASPRKLNTGELFF. The chain has TRBV27 and TRBJ2-2; D is ambiguous. Germline loops: CDR1 MNHEY, CDR2 SMNVEV (reference sequence). The CDR3 has 14 amino acids. With 8 bases removed from V and 2 bases from J, the gap between germline ends came to 12 bases.

The genes are TRBV28 and TRBJ2-7; 12 bases map to TRBD1. With 2 bases clipped from V and 7 bases from J, the junction kept 6 bases outside the gene matches. In germline, CDR1 is MDHEN, CDR2 SYDVKM. CDR3 size: 15 residues. The CDR3, as DNA: TGTGCCAGCAGTTTACCGGGACAGGGGGCAGCGGAGCAGTACTTC. Encoded protein: CASSLPGQGAAEQYF.

This chain joins TRBV7-6 and TRBJ1-1; TRBD1 agrees at 11 bases. Germline CDR1 reads SGHVS; CDR2 reads FNYEAQ. CDR3 length: 13 amino acids. V lost 5 bases to trimming and J lost 8 bases; unmatched junction nucleotides: 4. CDR3 region: CASSLGTGGEAFF. The CDR3 DNA reads TGTGCCAGCAGCCTAGGGACAGGGGGAGAAGCTTTCTTT. Full variable domain (remainder filled in from reference TRBV7-6 and TRBJ1-1): GAGVSQSPRYKVTKRGQDVALRCDPISGHVSLYWYRQALGQGPEFLTYFNYEAQQDKSGLPNDRFSAERPEGSISTLTIQRTEQRDSAMYRCASSLGTGGEAFFGQGTRLTVV.

The V and J genes are TRBV28 and TRBJ1-5, with 7 bases matching TRBD1. Germline values: CDR1 MDHEN, CDR2 SYDVKM. V was clipped by 3 bases and J by 6 bases; unmatched bases: 17. CDR3 length equals 18 residues. CDR3 residues: CASSLDRSTGSAGQPQHF. The CDR3 bases are TGTGCCAGCAGTTTGGACAGGAGCACAGGCTCGGCCGGTCAGCCCCAGCATTTT.

The J gene is TRBJ1-1, the V gene TRBV6-1; D remains ambiguous. Trimming stripped 3 bases from V and 1 base from J, with 12 bases between. The CDR3 contains 15 residues. CDR1 MNHNS and CDR2 SASEGT come from the germline V gene. Here the CDR3 DNA reads TGTGCCAGCAGTGAGTTTTTCGGAGAGAACACTGAAGCTTTCTTT. This translates into CASSEFFGENTEAFF.

CDR3 protein: CASSASGGSANTEAFF. Written as DNA, the CDR3 is TGTGCCAGCAGTGCGTCGGGGGGATCGGCGAACACTGAAGCTTTCTTT. This chain connects TRBV2 to TRBJ1-1; possibly TRBD1 for D (5 bases). The V end was cut by 4 bases, the J end by 1 base, with 16 bases between. This CDR3 contains 16 residues. CDR1 is SNHLY and CDR2 is FYNNEI in the germline V gene.

This clone showed up just once. The rearrangement joins TRBV4-1 to TRBJ2-7; TRBD2 aligns across 7 bases. V was pared by 4 bases and J by 3 bases, with 6 bases of the junction left unmatched. CDR3 length equals 14 residues. Germline-derived CDR1 and CDR2 are MGHRA and YSYEKL. CDR3 DNA: TGCGCCAGCAGCCGGGAGGGAAAGGGCTACGAGCAGTACTTC. Protein product: CASSREGKGYEQYF.

This chain's CDR3 is CASSLASGLAGGFEQFF. Here the CDR3 DNA reads TGCGCCAGCAGCTTGGCATCGGGACTAGCGGGAGGTTTTGAGCAGTTCTTC. This rearrangement joins TRBV5-1 to TRBJ2-1; the match to TRBD2 covers 15 bases. The CDR3 covers 17 residues. From germline, CDR1 is SGHRS and CDR2 YFSETQ. V gave up 0 bases and J gave up 9 bases; unmatched junction bases: 7.

CDR3 DNA sequence: TGTGCCAGCAGCCAAGATCGGCGGGGACAGTACAATGAGCAGTTCTTC. Amino acid sequence: CASSQDRRGQYNEQFF. This chain uses TRBV4-2 with TRBJ2-1; a weak D match, TRBD1 (7 bases). V lost 0 bases to trimming and J lost 4 bases, with 13 bases between them. Germline CDR1 and CDR2: LGHNA and YNFKEQ. This CDR3 contains 16 residues.

The V and J genes are TRBV6-1 and TRBJ1-2, with 7 bases matching TRBD1. V dropped 2 bases and J dropped 0; count of bases not matched to a gene: 3. CDR3 length equals 15 residues. CDR1 MNHNS and CDR2 SASEGT come from the germline V gene. As DNA, the CDR3 is TGTGCCAGCAGTGAAATGACAGGGCCTAACTATGGCTACACCTTC. Protein: CASSEMTGPNYGYTF.

The chain recombines TRBV7-2 with TRBJ2-7, with TRBD1 matching over 9 bases. CDR1 is SGHTA and CDR2 is FQGNSA in the germline V gene. The junction had 5 bases not matched to a gene; V was cut back by 2 bases and J by 6 bases. CDR3 length equals 14 residues. CDR3: CASSLHRGRGEQYF. The CDR3 DNA is TGTGCCAGCAGCTTACACAGGGGGCGCGGCGAGCAGTACTTC.

The genes are TRBV5-1 and TRBJ2-3; D possibly corresponds to TRBD2 (6 bases). Trimming removed 5 bases from V and 3 bases from J, with 16 bases in between. This CDR3 comprises 15 residues. Germline values: CDR1 SGHRS, CDR2 YFSETQ. The CDR3 loop is CASSGGITGTDTQYF. CDR3 coding DNA: TGCGCCAGCAGTGGCGGGATAACTGGGACAGATACGCAGTATTTT.

This clone was recorded a few times. The chain joins TRBV9 to TRBJ2-2; 9 positions agree with TRBD2. V gave up 0 bases and J gave up 4 bases; unmatched junction bases: 7. This CDR3 region has 17 residues. The germline V gene encodes CDR1 SGDLS and CDR2 YYNGEE. In DNA, the CDR3 is TGTGCCAGCAGCGTAGGAGGCGGGAGGGCACCCACCGGGGAGCTGTTTTTT. This translates into CASSVGGGRAPTGELFF.

The rearrangement links TRBV7-2 to TRBJ1-1; 8 bases fit TRBD1. CDR1 and CDR2 (germline): SGHTA, FQGNSA. The CDR3 extends over 17 amino acids. The V segment lost 6 bases and the J segment 4 bases; nucleotides outside the gene matches: 16. The CDR3, as DNA: TGTGCCAGCAGACCCGGACAGGGTGGGGTCGTTAGCACTGAAGCTTTCTTT. Translating gives CASRPGQGGVVSTEAFF.

The J gene is TRBJ2-1, the V gene TRBV10-3; a weak D match, TRBD1 (6 bases). In germline, CDR1 is ENHRY, CDR2 SYGVKD. The V and J ends lost 4 bases and 5 bases respectively, with 24 bases between them. This CDR3 has 18 amino acids. Written as DNA, the CDR3 is TGTGCCATCAGTGCTACTCACAGGGTGGGGATCGGGAACAATGAGCAGTTCTTC. Protein: CAISATHRVGIGNNEQFF.

This sequence joins TRBV28 and TRBJ1-2; TRBD1 agrees at 9 bases. The CDR3 length is 14 residues. The junction had 2 bases not matched to a gene; V was cut back by 4 bases and J by 2 bases. From germline, CDR1 is MDHEN and CDR2 SYDVKM. CDR3 protein: CASSSGQGNYGYTF. The DNA for the CDR3 is TGTGCCAGCAGTTCAGGACAGGGGAACTATGGCTACACCTTC.